This T cell receptor beta chain was obtained from a study of cytomegalovirus exposure and HLA in healthy donors. Overall study findings and caveats: It was reported in a later analysis that an Asian-associated ancestry cluster showed fewer N-insertions than the roughly 670-donor mean. Rates of TCR association differed by HLA locus in a later analysis, with DRB1 highest and HLA-C lowest.

With 60 Vbeta and 13 Jbeta primers, the PCR was carried out. Clones were read by immunoSEQ multiplex PCR, and TCRdb kept only the in-frame ones, dropping some. Among roughly 92,000 clones, roughly 80% were seen once, and the ten largest hold about 34%. As regards this clone: The antigen is unknown.

V trimming: 1 base; J trimming: 6 bases; junction bases outside the gene matches: 5. This CDR3 spans 16 amino acids. Germline lookup yields CDR1 MNHNY and CDR2 SVGAGI (reference sequence). This receptor was obtained from a man aged 45-65 years in good health and CMV-seropositive. The chain uses TRBV6-6 and TRBJ1-4, with 10 nucleotides matching TRBD1. The sequenced sample consisted of PBMCs. CDR3 amino acids: CASSYLSGTGDEKLFF. As DNA, the CDR3 is TGTGCCAGCAGTTACTTGTCCGGGACAGGGGATGAAAAACTGTTTTTT.